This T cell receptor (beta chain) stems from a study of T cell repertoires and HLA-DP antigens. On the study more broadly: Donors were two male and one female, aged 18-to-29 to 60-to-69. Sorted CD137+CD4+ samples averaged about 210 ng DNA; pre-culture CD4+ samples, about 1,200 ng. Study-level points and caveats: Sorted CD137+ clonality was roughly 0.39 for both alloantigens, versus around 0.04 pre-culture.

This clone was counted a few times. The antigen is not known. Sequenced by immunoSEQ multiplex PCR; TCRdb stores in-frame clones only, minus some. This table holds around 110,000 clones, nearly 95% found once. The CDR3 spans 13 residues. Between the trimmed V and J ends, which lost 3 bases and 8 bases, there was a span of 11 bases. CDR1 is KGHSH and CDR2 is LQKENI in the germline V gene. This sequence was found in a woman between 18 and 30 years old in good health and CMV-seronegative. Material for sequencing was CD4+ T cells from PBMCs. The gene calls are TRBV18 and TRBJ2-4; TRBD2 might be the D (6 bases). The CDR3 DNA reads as TGTGCCAGCTCACCGTCCAGGGAGGACATTCAGTACTTC. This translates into CASSPSREDIQYF.